The 19 T cell receptor beta chains below all came from one sample that was sequenced in a study of T cells in Graves' hyperthyroidism and ophthalmopathy. Amplification of TCR beta CDR3 regions used RNA as the template. The HTBI primer set drove a first-round RT-PCR of the TCR CDR3. Each CDR3 protein gets one entry after TCRdb re-called the multiplex PCR reads with MiXCR. Among hundreds of thousands of distinct CDR3 sequences listed, about 19% were seen once. The sample comprised blood. The receptor set was obtained from a woman between 45 and 65 years old with Graves' hyperthyroidism that later progressed to Graves' ophthalmopathy.

This chain joins TRBV6-1 and TRBJ1-1; no reliable D call. Germline V lookup: CDR1 MNHNS, CDR2 SASEGT. The V and J ends lost 4 bases and 0 bases respectively, with 9 bases between them. The CDR3 is 14 amino acids. The CDR3 protein is CASSVRRMNTEAFF. CDR3 sequence (DNA): TGTGCCAGCAGTGTCCGCCGGATGAACACTGAAGCTTTCTTT.

Only a few counts were recorded for this clonotype. V usage is TRBV27 and J usage is TRBJ1-1; D might be TRBD1 (5 bases). The V gene lost 3 bases and the J gene lost 1 base, with 12 bases spanning the gap. The CDR3 totals 15 residues. CDR1 and CDR2 (germline): MNHEY, SMNVEV (reference sequence). CDR3 sequence (DNA): TGTGCCAGCAGTTTGGGGGAAGGGGCGAACACTGAAGCTTTCTTT. Translation gives CASSLGEGANTEAFF.

This clonotype was counted at least ten times. V and J are TRBV5-5 and TRBJ2-5, with D unresolved. Germline V lookup: CDR1 SGHKS, CDR2 YYEKEE (reference sequence). CDR3 size: 15 residues. V shed 5 bases and J shed 2 bases, with 16 bases lying between them. CDR3 sequence (DNA): TGTGCCAGCAGATGGGTAGGACCCCAACAAGAGACCCAGTACTTC. Translated, it gives CASRWVGPQQETQYF. The whole variable domain, remainder taken from reference TRBV5-5 and TRBJ2-5, is DAGVTQSPTHLIKTRGQQVTLRCSPISGHKSVSWYQQVLGQGPQFIFQYYEKEERGRGNFPDRFSARQFPNYSSELNVNALLLGDSALYLCASRWVGPQQETQYFGPGTRLLVL.

V and J are TRBV27 and TRBJ1-2; the D gene is possibly TRBD1 (6 bases). Germline V gene sequence: CDR1 MNHEY, CDR2 SMNVEV (reference sequence). This CDR3 contains 14 residues. Trimming removed 6 bases at V and 6 bases at J, with 17 bases between. CDR3 loop: CASRLSGGLHGYTF. In nucleotides, the CDR3 is TGTGCCAGCAGACTCTCCGGGGGGCTTCATGGCTACACCTTC.

The table lists this clonotype with many counts. The rearrangement uses TRBV12-3 or TRBV12-4 and TRBJ1-1; TRBD1 matches 8 bases. Germline trimming cut 3 bases from V and 3 bases from J; bases unmatched to any gene: 3. This CDR3 has 14 amino acids. CDR3 in DNA: TGTGCCAGCAGTTTGAACAGGGGGGACACTGAAGCTTTCTTT. It is translated as CASSLNRGDTEAFF.

The rearrangement uses TRBV5-1 and TRBJ2-6; possibly TRBD1 for D (5 bases). This CDR3 is 16 amino acids long. Trimming took off 4 bases at V and 4 bases at J, with 15 bases between the two ends. Looked up from germline, CDR1 is SGHRS and CDR2 is YFSETQ. The chain's CDR3 is CASSPAGKSGANVLTF. CDR3 nucleotides: TGCGCCAGCAGCCCGGCAGGGAAATCCGGGGCCAACGTCCTGACTTTC. Supplemented by reference TRBV5-1 and TRBJ2-6, the full variable domain reads KAGVTQTPRYLIKTRGQQVTLSCSPISGHRSVSWYQQTPGQGLQFLFEYFSETQRNKGNFPGRFSGRQFSNSRSEMNVSTLELGDSALYLCASSPAGKSGANVLTFGAGSRLTVL.

This clonotype was seen a few times. This chain joins TRBV5-1 and TRBJ2-7; maybe TRBD1 (6 bases). V gave up 3 bases and J gave up 2 bases, with 18 bases separating them. Germline V gene sequence: CDR1 SGHRS, CDR2 YFSETQ. The CDR3 is made up of 16 amino acids. The CDR3 protein is CASSSQNRELAYEQYF. The CDR3 region has the DNA TGCGCCAGCAGCTCCCAAAACAGGGAACTTGCCTACGAGCAGTACTTC.

This clonotype was detected ten times or more. The CDR3 DNA follows: TGTGCCAGCAGCTTAGATTTTAGCGGGGGGGCTCAGAATGAGCAGTTCTTC. Translation: CASSLDFSGGAQNEQFF. The gene calls are TRBV7-2 and TRBJ2-1, with TRBD2 identical over 11 bases. Germline V CDR1 and CDR2: SGHTA, FQGNSA. The CDR3 loop spans 17 amino acids. V was clipped by 1 base and J by 7 bases; unmatched bases: 9. Based on the CDR3 plus reference TRBV7-2 and TRBJ2-1, the full variable domain is GAGVSQSPSNKVTEKGKDVELRCDPISGHTALYWYRQSLGQGLEFLIYFQGNSAPDKSGLPSDRFSAERTGGSVSTLTIQRTQQEDSAVYLCASSLDFSGGAQNEQFFGPGTRLTVL.

In this sample, this clonotype turned up a few times. The chain uses TRBV6-5 and TRBJ1-1; TRBD1 might be the D (6 bases). The ends were cut back, 0 bases at V and 6 bases at J, with 11 bases in the middle. The CDR3 has 14 amino acids. CDR1 is MNHEY and CDR2 is SVGAGI in the germline V gene. Written as DNA, the CDR3 is TGTGCCAGCAGTTACTCCTGGGGACACCCTGAAGCTTTCTTT. It is translated as CASSYSWGHPEAFF.

This clonotype was recorded at least ten times. V usage is TRBV12-3 or TRBV12-4 and J usage is TRBJ1-3; 7 nucleotides agree with TRBD1. The trim removed 6 bases at V and 1 base at J, leaving 3 bases unmatched. CDR3 length equals 14 residues. The DNA of the CDR3 is TGTGCCAGCAGCAAGACAGGGTCTGGAAACACCATATATTTT. Protein product: CASSKTGSGNTIYF.

This chain uses TRBV5-1 with TRBJ1-6, with a weak D call TRBD1 (5 bases). The V end was cut by 0 bases, the J end by 8 bases, with 15 bases between. CDR3 length: 16 amino acids. Germline assignment: CDR1 SGHRS and CDR2 YFSETQ. The DNA of the CDR3 is TGCGCCAGCAGCTTGGTTTCAGGGAGAATTGATTCACCCCTCCACTTT. This codes for CASSLVSGRIDSPLHF.

This clonotype was recorded many times. The CDR3, as DNA: TGTGCCAGCAGCCAAGCTAGTGCCAATCAGCCCCAGCATTTT. This gives the protein CASSQASANQPQHF. The chain couples TRBV3-1 to TRBJ1-5, with no clear D. There are 14 residues in the CDR3. V was shortened by 1 base and J by 3 bases, with 7 bases between the two germline ends. Germline lookup yields CDR1 LGHDT and CDR2 YNNKEL (reference sequence).

V and J are TRBV30 and TRBJ2-7, with D possibly being TRBD2 (6 bases). The CDR3 sequence is 13 residues long. The germline CDR1 and CDR2 sequences are GTSNPN and SVGIG (reference sequence). With 1 base removed from V and 2 bases from J, the gap between germline ends came to 9 bases. The CDR3 nucleotides are TGTGCCTGGAGTGCCGGGGGTACCTACGAGCAGTACTTC. Protein sequence: CAWSAGGTYEQYF.

Details on this clonotype: This may stem from a read error, because a much larger clone lies one nucleotide away. This chain links TRBV12-3 or TRBV12-4 with TRBJ1-6; D perhaps matches TRBD1 (6 bases). V was clipped by 2 bases and J by 6 bases, with 11 bases between them. The CDR3 covers 15 residues. The CDR3 bases are TGTGCCAGCAGTTTACAGGGGCGCAGTAATTCACCCCTCCACTTT. It yields the protein CASSLQGRSNSPLHF.

The rearrangement links TRBV6-2 or TRBV6-3 to TRBJ1-4; TRBD1 matches 7 bases. V shed 5 bases, J shed 5 bases, and the junction held 8 bases outside the gene matches. Germline-derived CDR1 and CDR2 are MNHEY and SVGEGT. This CDR3 has 15 residues. The DNA of the CDR3 is TGTGCCAGCAGTGCTCTACAGGGGAAAAATGAAAAACTGTTTTTT. Protein product: CASSALQGKNEKLFF.

This clonotype was seen at least ten times. The chain couples TRBV4-1 to TRBJ2-7, with a tentative D call TRBD2 (6 bases). Looked up from germline, CDR1 is MGHRA and CDR2 is YSYEKL. Trimming cost V 2 bases and J 2 bases, with 10 bases left between them. The CDR3 spans 14 residues. The chain's CDR3 is CASSQRSGAYEQYF. CDR3 DNA sequence: TGCGCCAGCAGCCAACGATCGGGGGCCTACGAGCAGTACTTC.

This clonotype was counted a few times. The chain uses TRBV5-1 and TRBJ1-2; tentatively, D is TRBD1 (6 bases). Trimming pared 2 bases from V and 2 bases from J, leaving 13 bases between. From germline, CDR1 is SGHRS and CDR2 YFSETQ. The CDR3 sequence is 15 residues long. DNA for the CDR3: TGCGCCAGCAGCTTTAACGGACAGAGCAACTATGGCTACACCTTC. Its protein product is CASSFNGQSNYGYTF.

This clonotype was observed a single time. The chain is built from TRBV9 and TRBJ2-2; 11 positions match TRBD2. This CDR3 has 15 amino acids. Trimming removed 4 bases from V and 6 bases from J; junction bases left unmatched: 5. Germline assignment: CDR1 SGDLS and CDR2 YYNGEE. CDR3 in DNA: TGTGCCAGCAGCCCCGGGACTAGCGGTTCCGGGGAGCTGTTTTTT. Its protein product is CASSPGTSGSGELFF.

This clonotype showed up many times. The rearrangement uses TRBV5-1 and TRBJ1-2; a possible D gene is TRBD1 (6 bases). The CDR3 is 14 residues long. Trimming removed 4 bases at V and 0 bases at J, with 10 bases between. The germline V gene has CDR1 SGHRS and CDR2 YFSETQ. Here the CDR3 DNA reads TGCGCCAGCAGCACAGGGACAACTAACTATGGCTACACCTTC. This translates into CASSTGTTNYGYTF.